This TCR beta chain was recovered during a study of beta chain features in type 1 diabetes. Overall study findings and caveats: Compared with healthy donors, patients appeared to share more similar naive, central memory and regulatory TCRB repertoires.

On this clone itself: Its antigen is still unknown. This sample also contains other DNA sequences that code for the same CDR3.

The CDR3 has 13 amino acids. Trimming took off 1 base at V and 4 bases at J, with 10 bases between the two ends. Germline V gene lookup returns CDR1 GTSNPN and CDR2 SVGIG (reference sequence). The investigators reverse transcribed all of the isolated RNA, so they sequenced expressed TCRB transcripts. This table comes from immunoSEQ multiplex PCR, and its TCRdb copy is limited to in-frame clones, with some not included. The sample lists 350,000 to 450,000 clones, roughly 16% occurring once. Sequencing was performed on naive CD4+ T cells from blood. The chain uses TRBV30 and TRBJ1-2; TRBD1 might be the D (6 bases). The TCR comes from a woman aged 18-29 years in good health. The CDR3 loop reads CAWSAGGGYGYTF. The CDR3 DNA reads TGTGCCTGGAGTGCTGGGGGCGGCTATGGCTACACCTTC.